Listed here are 9 T cell receptor beta chains from one sample, sequenced in a study of T-cell reconstitution after alpha-beta-depleted transplantation in children. TCRbeta library preparation incorporated unique molecular identifiers. MiXCR was run by TCRdb on the PCR reads, yielding one entry per CDR3 protein. The sample includes about 240,000 distinct CDR3 sequences, around 11% of them seen just once. The sequencing used PBMCs from the stem cell graft donor, collected from the stem cell graft. The receptor set was obtained from a human donor who donated a stem cell graft to a child with acute lymphoblastic leukemia.

In this sample, this clonotype turned up a few times. CDR3 sequence reads: CASSFAGYNQPQHF. As DNA, the CDR3 is TGTGCCAGCAGCTTCGCAGGTTACAATCAGCCCCAGCATTTT. The chain couples TRBV5-5 to TRBJ1-5; D gene unclear. The CDR3 loop spans 14 amino acids. The germline gives CDR1 SGHKS, CDR2 YYEKEE (reference sequence). The V and J ends lost 2 bases and 3 bases respectively, with 9 bases between them.

This rearrangement joins TRBV30 to TRBJ2-3, with unresolved D. Per germline, CDR1 GTSNPN and CDR2 SVGIG (reference sequence). The CDR3 is 13 residues long. V shed 1 base and J shed 2 bases, with 7 bases lying between them. The CDR3 is CAWSGQLTDTQYF. The DNA of the CDR3 is TGTGCCTGGAGTGGGCAGCTCACAGATACGCAGTATTTT.

This clonotype occurred many times. DNA of the CDR3: TGTGCCAGCAGCACCGACAGGGTCGGTCAGCCCCAGCATTTT. Translating gives CASSTDRVGQPQHF. The chain links TRBV7-2 to TRBJ1-5; 7 bases match TRBD1. With V trimmed by 5 bases and J by 6 bases, 7 bases remained unmatched. The CDR3 extends over 14 amino acids. Germline V gives CDR1 SGHTA, CDR2 FQGNSA.

V usage is TRBV6-2 or TRBV6-3 and J usage is TRBJ2-7, with D uncertain. CDR3 length: 11 residues. The V end was cut by 8 bases, the J end by 0 bases, with 5 bases between. Germline V CDR1 and CDR2: MNHEY, SVGEGT. The CDR3 protein is CASANSYEQYF. The CDR3 DNA reads as TGTGCCAGCGCGAACTCCTACGAGCAGTACTTC.

As for this clonotype: This sequence may be a read error, since a much larger clone differs from it by one base. This chain connects TRBV20-1 to TRBJ2-7; no clear D gene. CDR3 length: 13 amino acids. The V end lost 3 bases, the J end lost 3 bases, and 12 bases lay between the germline ends. Germline V gives CDR1 DFQATT, CDR2 SNEGSKA (reference sequence). The CDR3 sequence: CSASGGSLYEQYF. As DNA, the CDR3 is TGCAGTGCTAGCGGCGGATCTCTCTACGAGCAGTACTTC.

Details on this clonotype: This may stem from a read error, because a much larger clone lies one nucleotide away. The chain employs TRBV5-1 and TRBJ2-7, with TRBD2 matching over 8 bases. Germline CDR1 reads SGHRS; CDR2 reads YFSETQ. The CDR3 covers 13 residues. CDR3 bases: TGCGGCAGCATGGGGTCGGGACTAGGCGAGCAGTACTTC. Its protein is CGSMGSGLGEQYF.

This clonotype appeared many times. V is TRBV20-1 and J is TRBJ2-7, with TRBD1 matching 7 bases. Germline loops: CDR1 DFQATT, CDR2 SNEGSKA (reference sequence). The length of the CDR3 is 18 residues. Trimming removed 1 base from V and 0 bases from J; junction bases left unmatched: 15. CDR3 in amino acids: CSARGLQKPGQSSYEQYF. The CDR3 DNA follows: TGCAGTGCTAGAGGCCTCCAAAAGCCGGGACAGAGCTCCTACGAGCAGTACTTC.

This clonotype has more than one count but fewer than ten. The V call is TRBV7-2, the J call TRBJ2-1, with D perhaps matching TRBD2 (5 bases). Germline CDR1 and CDR2: SGHTA and FQGNSA. V lost 8 bases and J 7 bases, leaving 15 bases between the germline ends. The CDR3 runs to 13 residues. DNA of the CDR3: TGTGCCAGCGGAATGAGGGTGGGGAATGAGCAGTTCTTC. Translating gives CASGMRVGNEQFF.

This clonotype was detected ten times or more. This rearrangement joins TRBV28 to TRBJ2-1; no clear D gene. The CDR3 is 15 amino acids. Deletions cut 4 bases from V and 3 bases from J, with 13 bases between. Germline CDR1 MDHEN, CDR2 SYDVKM. This CDR3 reads CASSSASGVYNEQFF. The CDR3 DNA follows: TGTGCCAGCAGTTCCGCCTCGGGCGTCTACAATGAGCAGTTCTTC.